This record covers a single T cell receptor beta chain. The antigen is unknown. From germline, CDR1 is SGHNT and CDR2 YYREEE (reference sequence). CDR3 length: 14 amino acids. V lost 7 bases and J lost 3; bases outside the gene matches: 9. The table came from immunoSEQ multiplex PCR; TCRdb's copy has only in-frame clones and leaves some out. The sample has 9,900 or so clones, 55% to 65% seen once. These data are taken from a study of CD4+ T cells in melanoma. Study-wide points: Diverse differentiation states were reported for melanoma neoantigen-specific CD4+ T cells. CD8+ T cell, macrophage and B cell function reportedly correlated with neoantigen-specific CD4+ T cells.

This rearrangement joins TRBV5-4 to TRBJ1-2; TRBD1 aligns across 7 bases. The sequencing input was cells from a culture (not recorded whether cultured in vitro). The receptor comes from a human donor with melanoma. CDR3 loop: CASRGDRRDYGYTF. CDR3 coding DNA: TGTGCCAGCCGGGGGGACAGACGAGACTATGGCTACACCTTC.